This T cell receptor (beta chain) derives from a study of blood T cell repertoires in COVID-19. Details on this clone: Sequence at one end of the junction differs from germline and may be a read error.

Assay: immunoSEQ multiplex PCR; the TCRdb copy retains only in-frame clones and omits some. The data hold about 200,000 clones, with 84% observed a single time. The sample was PBMCs or T cells enriched from blood (not recorded which). The sequence came from a woman aged 30 to 39 who had been exposed to COVID-19.

Here the CDR3 reads CASPGTDKSPLHF. In DNA, the CDR3 is TGTGCCAGCCCCGGGACAGATAAATCACCCCTCCACTTT. The J gene is TRBJ1-6, the V gene TRBV6-4; 7 bases align to TRBD1. CDR1 MRHNA and CDR2 SNTAGT come from the germline V gene. The CDR3 has 13 residues.